Sequencing of this TCR beta chain was carried out in a study of cytomegalovirus exposure and HLA in healthy donors. PCR involved 60 Vbeta and 13 Jbeta primers. Libraries were prepared by immunoSEQ multiplex PCR; TCRdb keeps only in-frame clonotypes and omits some of them. The sample holds around 150,000 clones, 82% seen once. In its sample, this clone was seen a few times. This CDR3 is 16 amino acids long. The sample consisted of PBMCs. The sequence came from a girl aged 2-10 years in good health and CMV-seropositive. This chain links TRBV21-1 with TRBJ2-4; the table names TRBD2, a call not compared with the DNA. TRBV21-1 is a pseudogene locus. The CDR3 spells CASSKDGAGSLNIQYF. In nucleotides, the CDR3 is TGTGCCAGCAGCAAAGATGGGGCGGGAAGTCTAAACATTCAGTACTTC.